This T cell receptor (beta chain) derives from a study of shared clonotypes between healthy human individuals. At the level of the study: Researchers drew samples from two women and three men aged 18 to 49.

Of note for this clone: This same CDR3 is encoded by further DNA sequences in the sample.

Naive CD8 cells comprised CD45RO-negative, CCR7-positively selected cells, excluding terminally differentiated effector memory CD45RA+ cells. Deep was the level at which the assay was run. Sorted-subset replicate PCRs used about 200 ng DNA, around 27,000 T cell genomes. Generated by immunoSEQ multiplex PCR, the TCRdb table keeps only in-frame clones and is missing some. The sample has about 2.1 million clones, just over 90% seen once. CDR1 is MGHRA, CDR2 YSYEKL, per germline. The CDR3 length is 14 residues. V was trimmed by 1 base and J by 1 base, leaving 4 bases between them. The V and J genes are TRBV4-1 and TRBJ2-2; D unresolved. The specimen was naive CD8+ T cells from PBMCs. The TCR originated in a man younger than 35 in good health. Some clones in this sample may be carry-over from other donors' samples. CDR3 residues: CASSQVQNTGELFF. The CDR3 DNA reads TGCGCCAGCAGCCAAGTGCAGAACACCGGGGAGCTGTTTTTT.